This T cell receptor beta chain was sequenced during a study of CD8+ T cells in alopecia areata. The sample's treatment: oral pan-JAK inhibitor, 5-10 mg twice daily. It was cDNA, reverse transcribed from extracted RNA, that served as the sequencing template. Libraries were prepared by immunoSEQ multiplex PCR; TCRdb keeps only in-frame clonotypes and omits some of them. The table lists some 200,000 clones, 58% of them singletons. The CDR3 is made up of 16 amino acids. V shed 0 bases and J shed 2 bases, with 14 bases lying between them. Germline V lookup: CDR1 SQVTM, CDR2 ANQGSEA. The V and J genes are TRBV29-1 and TRBJ1-3; perhaps TRBD1 as D (6 bases). This sequence was found in a human donor with alopecia areata. Sequencing was performed on CD4+ T cells sorted from blood, taken at week 24, from a patient treated with tofacitinib. Here the CDR3 reads CSVEDPGGKAGNTIYF. DNA of the CDR3: TGCAGCGTTGAAGATCCGGGGGGCAAAGCTGGAAACACCATATATTTT.